Given below is one TCR beta chain in context. Its cognate antigen has yet to be identified. Base-call qualities are not available, and no considerably larger clone is one nucleotide away. Trimming removed 2 bases from V and 4 bases from J; the gene matches leave 13 bases unexplained. From its cysteine to its phenylalanine, the CDR3 spans 17 amino acids. The CDR3 DNA has 51 bases and is translated from base 1. From a lookup of the germline V gene, CDR1 and CDR2 are SGHTS and YDEGEE. TCRbeta CDR3 regions were amplified from genomic DNA by means of the immunoSEQ Assay, a bias-controlled multiplex PCR. In the authors' own workflow: Nucleated cell counts per sample were estimated from amplification of reference gene primers within the assay. To quantify the absolute abundance of each unique TCRbeta CDR3 rearrangement, sequence reads were collapsed and filtered. Productive Simpson clonality was computed per sample as the square root of Simpson's diversity index over productive rearrangements. TCRdb re-hosts the immuneACCESS table, in-frame sequences only. Its copies lack some clones; in the studies checked, an unresolved V gene accounts for under half of them, and the cause for the rest is not known. For V, J and clone size, that table is used; D and trimming come from the DNA. This sample has over 95,000 clones in its table, and more than 80% of those were observed once. The ten largest account for approximately 8.1% of the sample.

The sample comes from a study of blood T cell repertoires in COVID-19 (dated by TCRdb to between 2020 and 2021). Regarding the study in general: Collaborator samples came from the United States, Italy and Spain and covered acute and convalescent phases of COVID-19. The material from the prospective study consisted of cDNA or gDNA derived from T cells, B-cell-depleted T cells, or PBMCs. Subjects who had been exposed to COVID-19, were actively infected with it, or had recovered from it provided the deeply sampled blood TCRbeta repertoires that made up the dataset. The repertoires were released in a freely available public database meant as a resource for research on the immune response to SARS-CoV-2. Samples were obtained from the ongoing ImmuneRACE study (first 160 participants) and from 1,254 subjects provided by 6 global collaborators. Nearly every sample came with metadata listing a de-identified subject ID, COVID-19 status, age in years and sex. Where HLA class I and class II types were available, the types were taken from metadata supplied by the sample provider, not from assay-based typing.

What the study reported, not specific to this receptor: How much clinical and demographic metadata was included differed by source and by participant, and the metadata was provided uncurated.

Collaborating institutions collected whole blood in K2EDTA tubes following their own protocols. For TCRbeta analysis, collaborator samples were shipped as frozen whole blood, as isolated PBMCs, or as DNA extracted from either sample type. The TCR originated in a woman in her thirties or forties with acute or convalescent COVID-19. The chain employs TRBV5-8 and TRBJ2-7; 9 bases in the junction line up with TRBD2. Sequencing was done on a sample of peripheral blood. CDR3 sequence: CASSFVAGDLTQYEQYF. The nucleotides read TGTGCCAGCAGCTTCGTAGCGGGGGACCTCACCCAATACGAGCAGTACTTC. The CDR3, completed at both ends by the reference TRBV5-8 and TRBJ2-7 genes, gives the full variable domain EAGVTQSPTHLIKTRGQQATLRCSPISGHTSVYWYQQALGLGLQFLLWYDEGEERNRGNFPPRFSGRQFPNYSSELNVNALELEDSALYLCASSFVAGDLTQYEQYFGPGTRLTVT.